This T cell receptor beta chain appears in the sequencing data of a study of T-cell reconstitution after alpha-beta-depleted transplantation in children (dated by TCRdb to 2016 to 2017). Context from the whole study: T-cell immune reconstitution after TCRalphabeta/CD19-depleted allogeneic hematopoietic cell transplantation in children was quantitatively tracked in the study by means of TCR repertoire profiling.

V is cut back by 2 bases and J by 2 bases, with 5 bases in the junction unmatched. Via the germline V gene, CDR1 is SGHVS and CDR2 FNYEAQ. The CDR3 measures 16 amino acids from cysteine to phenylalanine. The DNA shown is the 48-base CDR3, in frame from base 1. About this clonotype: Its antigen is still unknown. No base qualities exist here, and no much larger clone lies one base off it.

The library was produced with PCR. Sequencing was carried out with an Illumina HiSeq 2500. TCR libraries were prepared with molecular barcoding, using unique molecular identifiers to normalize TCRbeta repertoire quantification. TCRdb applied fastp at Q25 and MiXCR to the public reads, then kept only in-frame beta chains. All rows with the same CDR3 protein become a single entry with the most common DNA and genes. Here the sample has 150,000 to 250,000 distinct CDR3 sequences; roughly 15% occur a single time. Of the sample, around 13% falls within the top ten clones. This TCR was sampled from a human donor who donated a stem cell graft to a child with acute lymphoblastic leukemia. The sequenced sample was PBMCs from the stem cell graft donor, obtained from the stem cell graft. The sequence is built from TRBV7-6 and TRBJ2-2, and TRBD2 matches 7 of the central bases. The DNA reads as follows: TGTGCCAGCAGCTTAAGGAGGACTAGTAACACCGGGGAGCTGTTTTTT. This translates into CASSLRRTSNTGELFF.